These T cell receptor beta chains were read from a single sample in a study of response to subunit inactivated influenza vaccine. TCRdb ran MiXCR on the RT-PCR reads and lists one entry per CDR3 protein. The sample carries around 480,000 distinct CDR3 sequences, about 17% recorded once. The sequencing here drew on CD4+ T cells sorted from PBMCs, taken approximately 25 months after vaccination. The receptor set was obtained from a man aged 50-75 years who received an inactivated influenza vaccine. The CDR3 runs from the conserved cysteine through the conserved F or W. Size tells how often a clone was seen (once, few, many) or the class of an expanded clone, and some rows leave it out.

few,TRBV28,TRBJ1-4,CASGTPVDEKLFF
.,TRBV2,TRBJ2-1,CASSGTALGGRGQFF
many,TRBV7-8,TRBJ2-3,CASNVDLSTDTQYF
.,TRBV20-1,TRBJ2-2,CSGKRPQPPGELFF
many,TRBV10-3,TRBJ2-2,CAISSIGTGSPGELFF
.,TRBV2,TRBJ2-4,CARPEAKNIQYF
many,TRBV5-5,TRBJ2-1,CASYRVRGEQFF
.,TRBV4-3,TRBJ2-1,CASSQDRTDQLYNEQFF
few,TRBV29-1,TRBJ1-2,CSVKGTESVYGYTF
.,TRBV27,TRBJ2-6,CASSILGLAGNSGANVLTF
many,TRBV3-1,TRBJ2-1,CASSQDGQYNEQFF
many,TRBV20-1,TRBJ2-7,CSATTSYYEQYF
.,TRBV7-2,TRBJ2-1,CASSLVPSGNSLGNEQFF
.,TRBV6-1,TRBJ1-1,CASSEGARGYTEAFF
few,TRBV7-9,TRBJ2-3,CASSFFSGGAGDTQYF
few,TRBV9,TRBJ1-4,CASNDISYEKLFF
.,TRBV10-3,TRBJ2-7,CAISGGLAGALEQYF
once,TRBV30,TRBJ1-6,CAWSPLSGAGRNSPLHF
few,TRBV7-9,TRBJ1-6,CASSSTKPLHF
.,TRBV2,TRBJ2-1,CASSGGFRQFF
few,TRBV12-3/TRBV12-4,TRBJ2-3,CASSFYGASTDTQYF
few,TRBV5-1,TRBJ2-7,CASSLVVSQGGFEQYF
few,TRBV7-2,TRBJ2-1,CASRRHPGRTYNEQFF
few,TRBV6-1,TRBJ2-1,CASSEVRGSEQFF
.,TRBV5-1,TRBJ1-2,CASSLDSPNYGYTF
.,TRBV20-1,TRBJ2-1,CSARDLNEQFF